This T cell receptor (beta chain) comes out of a study of cytomegalovirus exposure and HLA in healthy donors. Study-level results: Investigators reported 164 TCR beta chains as tied to cytomegalovirus. Roughly uniform sequencing depth across donors was assumed, possibly incorrectly. CMV serostatus alone was available as immune exposure information.

Use of 60 Vbeta and 13 Jbeta primers characterized the PCR. Sequencing was performed with immunoSEQ multiplex PCR; in TCRdb, only in-frame clones are kept and a portion is missing. The sample records about 100,000 clones, 75% to 85% being singletons. With respect to this clone: The antigen remains unidentified. Other DNA sequences in the same sample also yield this CDR3.

The CDR3 spans 14 residues. Trimming removed 4 bases from V and 4 bases from J; junction bases left unmatched: 5. Germline values: CDR1 KGHSH, CDR2 LQKENI. Material: PBMCs. The chain employs TRBV18 and TRBJ2-5; 8 nucleotides line up with TRBD2. The sequence derives from a young woman in good health and CMV-seronegative. The chain's CDR3 is CASSLAGGRETQYF. CDR3 DNA sequence: TGTGCCAGCTCACTGGCGGGGGGTCGAGAGACCCAGTACTTC.